The source of this T cell receptor (beta chain) is a study of blood T cell repertoires in COVID-19. Across the study: COVID-19 samples collected from the United States, Italy and Spain covered acute and convalescent phases. Sample material is recorded as cDNA or gDNA derived from T cells, B-cell-depleted T cells, or PBMCs.

Trimming left V 3 bases short and J 2 bases short, with 11 bases between. The germline gives CDR1 SGHRS, CDR2 YFSETQ. The length of the CDR3 is 15 residues. This clone was detected only once. Per the authors' pipeline: Scientists estimated how many nucleated cells there were by amplifying reference gene primers. TCRdb's table, derived via immunoSEQ multiplex PCR, lists solely in-frame clones and lacks some. V, J and clone size are taken as reported in that table, and D and trimming were inferred from the DNA itself. Of approximately 190,000 clones detected, just over 85% appear once; the ten largest clones hold approximately 5.9%.

J is TRBJ2-2 and V is TRBV5-1, with D perhaps matching TRBD1 (5 bases). The receptor's source is a man older than 75 with acute or convalescent COVID-19. The sample comprised peripheral blood. CDR3 region: CASSWGRPNTGELFF. The DNA of the CDR3 is TGCGCCAGCAGCTGGGGCCGGCCTAACACCGGGGAGCTGTTTTTT.